The 9 T cell receptor beta chains below were found in one sample sequenced in a study of OX40 agonist ivuxolimab in advanced cancers. Receptor amplification or capture employed the immunoSEQ multiplex PCR assay. The immuneACCESS repertoire file appears here via TCRdb, limited to in-frame rearrangements. These files lack a portion of the clones; in checked studies, under half of the deficit traces to unresolved V genes, and the cause of the others is not known. In this sample the table shows some 90,000 clones, about 90% of which occur a single time. 1.5% to 2% of the sample comes from the top ten. The sample consisted of CD4+ or CD8+ T cells sorted from blood, taken in a trial of the OX40 agonist ivuxolimab. The receptor set was obtained from an adult with an advanced solid tumor such as melanoma, head and neck, liver or kidney cancer.

The rearrangement links TRBV7-9 to TRBJ1-1, with a tentative D call TRBD1 (5 bases). With 5 bases removed from V and 0 bases from J, the gap between germline ends came to 16 bases. The length of the CDR3 is 16 residues. Looked up from germline, CDR1 is SEHNR and CDR2 is FQNEAQ (reference sequence). In nucleotides, the CDR3 is TGTGCCAGCAGCGCAAGTCGAGCAGGGATGAACACTGAAGCTTTCTTT. Its protein is CASSASRAGMNTEAFF.

This clone has just a few counts. The chain links TRBV4-3 to TRBJ2-1, with D possibly being TRBD1 or TRBD2 (5 bases each). Per the germline V gene, CDR1 is LGHNA and CDR2 is YSLEER. V lost 4 bases, J lost 0 bases, and 7 bases lay in between. The CDR3 is 14 residues long. CDR3 DNA sequence: TGCGCCAGCAGCCGGGGGTTCTCCTACAATGAGCAGTTCTTC. Translated: CASSRGFSYNEQFF.

J is TRBJ2-7 and V is TRBV10-1, with D maybe TRBD1 (6 bases). Germline lookup yields CDR1 WNHNN and CDR2 SYGVQD (reference sequence). Trimming stripped 2 bases from V and 6 bases from J, with 14 bases between. This CDR3 contains 14 residues. The CDR3 DNA is TGCGCCAGCAGTGAGAGTGGGGGCAGGTCCGAGCAGTACTTC. Translating it yields CASSESGGRSEQYF.

The V and J genes are TRBV7-9 and TRBJ2-5, with TRBD2 identical over 8 bases. Germline-derived CDR1 and CDR2 are SEHNR and FQNEAQ (reference sequence). This CDR3 has 15 amino acids. J gave up 1 base and V 1 base, and 2 bases lay outside the gene matches. CDR3 sequence (DNA): TGTGCCAGCAGCTTAGGTACTAGCGGCCAAGAGACCCAGTACTTC. Protein: CASSLGTSGQETQYF.

The chain joins TRBV7-9 to TRBJ2-7; D gene ambiguous. Trimming stripped 2 bases from V and 5 bases from J, with 4 bases between. CDR3 size: 11 residues. Per the germline V gene, CDR1 is SEHNR and CDR2 is FQNEAQ (reference sequence). The CDR3 sequence is CASSLSDEQYF. The CDR3 DNA reads TGTGCCAGCAGCTTATCGGACGAGCAGTACTTC.

This sequence joins TRBV7-9 and TRBJ1-2, with D possibly being TRBD1 (5 bases). V was clipped by 0 bases and J by 4 bases, with 9 bases between them. The germline CDR1 and CDR2 sequences are SEHNR and FQNEAQ (reference sequence). CDR3 length: 14 amino acids. In DNA form, the CDR3 reads TGTGCCAGCAGCTTAGCCGGGGACGGCTATGGCTACACCTTC. Translated: CASSLAGDGYGYTF.

The chain carries TRBV2 and TRBJ2-3; perhaps TRBD1 as D (5 bases). Trimming pared 8 bases from V and 4 bases from J, leaving 19 bases between. The CDR3 loop spans 15 amino acids. Germline V lookup: CDR1 SNHLY, CDR2 FYNNEI. The CDR3, as DNA: TGTGCCAGCCAAACTTCAGGGATTTGGGCAGATACGCAGTATTTT. Amino acid sequence: CASQTSGIWADTQYF.

The genes are TRBV7-9 and TRBJ2-5; D gene unclear. This CDR3 region has 13 residues. V lost 8 bases, J lost 0 bases, and 10 bases lay in between. CDR1 and CDR2 from the germline V gene are SEHNR and FQNEAQ (reference sequence). The CDR3 DNA follows: TGTGCCAGCGAAAACCTGTACCAAGAGACCCAGTACTTC. Protein product: CASENLYQETQYF.

The chain couples TRBV9 to TRBJ2-1; TRBD2 matches 10 bases. The CDR3 length is 18 residues. V shed 0 bases and J 9 bases; nucleotides not matched to a gene: 15. Germline V lookup: CDR1 SGDLS, CDR2 YYNGEE. CDR3 in DNA: TGTGCCAGCAGCGTAGGGGTTTTAGCGGGAGGAGGAAGCGGTGAGCAGTTCTTC. Translated: CASSVGVLAGGGSGEQFF.